A selection of T cell receptor beta chains follows, all from one sample in a study of blood T cell repertoires in COVID-19. Generated by immunoSEQ multiplex PCR, the TCRdb table keeps only in-frame clones and is missing some. The data hold more than 150,000 clones, with approximately 80% observed a single time. Input material: peripheral blood. These receptors originate from a human donor in a cohort sampled during active COVID-19. Each CDR3 is given with its conserved first and last residue. A D gene is named only where the DNA matches it firmly. Part of the rows lack a size; the others show once, few, many or a class for expanded clones.

j_call | clone_size | d_call | v_call | cdr3_aa | cdr3_nt
TRBJ2-1 | . | TRBD2 | TRBV7-8 | CASSLALTSGGALSFF | TGTGCCAGCAGCTTAGCCCTGACTAGCGGGGGGGCCTTGTCCTTCTTC
TRBJ2-1 | . | . | TRBV10-3 | CAISDLRTDYNEQFF | TGTGCCATCAGTGATCTTCGGACAGACTACAATGAGCAGTTCTTC
TRBJ2-5 | . | . | TRBV5-1 | CASSLRGGPGETQYF | TGCGCCAGCAGCTTGAGGGGGGGGCCAGGAGAGACCCAGTACTTC
TRBJ2-3 | . | . | TRBV7-9 | CASSFLQSPDTQYF | TGTGCCAGCAGCTTCCTCCAGTCCCCAGATACGCAGTATTTT
TRBJ2-3 | . | TRBD2 | TRBV9 | CASSVVTSGVDTQYF | TGTGCCAGCAGCGTAGTTACTAGCGGGGTGGATACGCAGTATTTT
TRBJ2-7 | . | TRBD1 | TRBV15 | CATSRGRGQGYEQYF | TGTGCCACCAGCAGAGGAAGAGGACAGGGGTACGAGCAGTACTTC
TRBJ2-3 | . | TRBD2 | TRBV3-1/TRBV3-2 | CASSVRTSGTDTQYF | TGTGCCAGCAGCGTCCGGACTAGCGGCACAGATACGCAGTATTTT
TRBJ2-2 | once | . | TRBV12-3/TRBV12-4 | CASSTGIGELFF | TGTGCCAGCAGTACAGGGATCGGGGAGCTGTTTTTT
TRBJ2-1 | . | . | TRBV12-5 | CASGLLHEQFF | TGTGCTAGTGGTCTACTACATGAGCAGTTCTTC
TRBJ1-1 | few | . | TRBV2 | CASRRTLNTEAFF | TGTGCCAGCAGAAGGACACTGAACACTGAAGCTTTCTTT
TRBJ1-3 | . | . | TRBV10-3 | CATTTDSSGNTIYF | TGTGCCACGACGACAGACAGCTCTGGAAACACCATATATTTT
TRBJ2-7 | once | TRBD2 | TRBV19 | CASSIAELADPSYEQYF | TGTGCCAGTAGTATAGCGGAACTAGCGGACCCCTCCTACGAGCAGTACTTC
TRBJ1-6 | . | TRBD1 | TRBV2 | CASSPGTGQNSPLHF | TGTGCCAGCAGTCCCGGGACAGGGCAAAATTCACCCCTCCACTTT
TRBJ1-1 | . | TRBD1 | TRBV7-9 | CASSSRQGEDGEAFF | TGTGCCAGCAGCTCCCGACAGGGCGAGGATGGTGAAGCTTTCTTT
TRBJ1-5 | . | . | TRBV7-2 | CASSPFNQPQHF | TGTGCCAGCAGCCCCTTCAATCAGCCCCAGCATTTT
TRBJ2-7 | . | . | TRBV13 | CASNFEGGEQYF | TGTGCCAGCAACTTCGAGGGTGGTGAGCAGTACTTC
TRBJ1-5 | . | TRBD1 | TRBV18 | CASSSQGAEQPQHF | TGTGCCAGCTCATCTCAGGGGGCAGAACAGCCCCAGCATTTT
TRBJ1-1 | . | . | TRBV5-1 | CASSFEGRITEAFF | TGCGCCAGCAGCTTTGAGGGCAGGATCACTGAAGCTTTCTTT
TRBJ2-3 | . | TRBD2 | TRBV7-8 | CASSLALRTSGGPSTDTQYF | TGTGCCAGCAGCTTAGCCCTCAGAACTAGCGGGGGTCCTAGCACAGATACGCAGTATTTT
TRBJ1-5 | . | TRBD1 | TRBV6-5 | CASSYRTGKQPQHF | TGTGCCAGCAGTTACCGGACAGGGAAGCAGCCCCAGCATTTT
TRBJ2-2 | . | . | TRBV12-3/TRBV12-4 | CASSYARGELFF | TGTGCCAGCAGTTACGCCCGGGGGGAGCTGTTTTTT
TRBJ2-7 | . | TRBD1 | TRBV4-1 | CASSQGDRGYEQYF | TGCGCCAGCAGCCAAGGGGACAGGGGTTACGAGCAGTACTTC
TRBJ1-6 | . | . | TRBV7-9 | CASSLAGGSSPLHF | TGTGCCAGCAGCTTAGCCGGGGGAAGTTCACCCCTCCACTTT
TRBJ2-1 | few | . | TRBV14 | CASSPSTLVSNEQFF | TGTGCCAGCAGCCCCTCGACACTAGTTTCCAATGAGCAGTTCTTC
TRBJ1-3 | . | . | TRBV6-1 | CASSETREAGNTIYF | TGTGCCAGCAGTGAAACACGAGAGGCGGGAAACACCATATATTTT
TRBJ1-2 | . | . | TRBV24-1 | CATSYPARPFNYGYTF | TGTGCCACCAGTTACCCGGCCAGGCCTTTTAACTATGGCTACACCTTC
TRBJ2-7 | . | . | TRBV24-1 | CATSRDNHEQYF | TGTGCCACCAGCAGGGATAACCACGAGCAGTACTTC
TRBJ1-2 | . | . | TRBV6-5 | CASSYSGLRGGYTF | TGTGCCAGCAGTTACTCGGGACTGCGTGGTGGCTACACCTTC
TRBJ2-5 | once | TRBD2 | TRBV5-1 | CASSRAGGGETQYF | TGCGCCAGCAGCCGCGCGGGGGGAGGAGAGACCCAGTACTTC
TRBJ2-7 | . | TRBD1 | TRBV7-8 | CASSLGTARHEQYF | TGTGCCAGCAGCCTCGGGACAGCTCGCCACGAGCAGTACTTC
TRBJ2-7 | few | TRBD1 | TRBV5-5 | CASSRDRAYEQYF | TGTGCCAGCAGTCGTGACAGGGCTTACGAGCAGTACTTC
TRBJ1-2 | . | TRBD1 | TRBV5-4 | CASSLVQGNYGYTF | TGTGCCAGCAGCTTGGTACAGGGGAACTATGGCTACACCTTC
TRBJ1-4 | . | . | TRBV5-5 | CASSSGETTNEKLFF | TGTGCCAGCAGCTCAGGGGAGACAACTAATGAAAAACTGTTTTTT
TRBJ2-7 | . | TRBD2 | TRBV7-2 | CASSLVGGLERAYEQYF | TGTGCCAGCAGCTTAGTCGGCGGACTAGAACGGGCCTACGAGCAGTACTTC
TRBJ1-1 | once | TRBD1 | TRBV2 | CASSARLQGGTEAFF | TGTGCCAGCAGTGCGAGACTTCAGGGGGGCACTGAAGCTTTCTTT
TRBJ2-5 | few | . | TRBV6-1 | CASSEGGLFKYF | TGTGCCAGCAGTGAAGGCGGACTGTTCAAGTACTTC